The 28 T cell receptor beta chains listed next were all sequenced from one sample in a study of cytomegalovirus exposure and HLA in healthy donors (dated by TCRdb to about 2017). The library was generated by the immunoSEQ multiplex PCR assay. For the multiplex PCR, a mixture combining 60 forward primers for TCR Vbeta segments and 13 reverse primers for TCR Jbeta segments was used. TCRdb mirrors the immuneACCESS table, restricted to in-frame sequences. Some clones are absent from its copies; in checked studies, under half trace to an unresolved V gene, and the reason for the others is unknown. The sample contains around 40,000 clones, 82% of them found a single time. The ten largest clonotypes hold under 12% of the sample. The sequencing input was PBMCs. These receptors all come from a woman aged 18 to 35 in good health and CMV-seropositive.

V gene TRBV4-3 combines with J gene TRBJ1-1; TRBD1 matches 9 bases. In germline, CDR1 is LGHNA, CDR2 YSLEER. Losses at the gene ends were 1 base for V and 6 bases for J; bases not matched to a gene: 9. The CDR3 covers 16 residues. CDR3 coding DNA: TGCGCCAGCAGCCAAGGGGCGGGACAGGGAGTTGCTGAAGCTTTCTTT. Its translation: CASSQGAGQGVAEAFF.

This clone has more than one count but fewer than ten. Here the CDR3 DNA reads TGTGCCAGCAGCGTAGCACTATTCACAGATACGCAGTATTTT. Translating it yields CASSVALFTDTQYF. The gene calls are TRBV9 and TRBJ2-3; D call uncertain. CDR1 and CDR2 from the germline V gene are SGDLS and YYNGEE. The ends were cut back, 0 bases at V and 2 bases at J, with 7 bases in the middle. This CDR3 contains 14 residues.

The chain uses TRBV11-2 and TRBJ1-2; D is unclear. Per germline, CDR1 SGHAT and CDR2 FQNNGV. V lost 5 bases and J 10 bases, leaving 11 bases between the germline ends. CDR3 size: 11 residues. The CDR3 DNA sequence: TGTGCCAGCAGCCCTCGGGGAGTCTACACCTTC. This encodes CASSPRGVYTF.

The V and J genes are TRBV9 and TRBJ2-2; a possible D gene is TRBD1 (7 bases). The germline V gene encodes CDR1 SGDLS and CDR2 YYNGEE. V shed 5 bases and J shed 8 bases, with 13 bases lying between them. The CDR3 contains 13 residues. The CDR3 DNA follows: TGTGCCAGCAGGGAGGGGGCGCAGGGGGAGCTGTTTTTT. The encoded protein is CASREGAQGELFF.

The V gene is TRBV30, the J gene TRBJ2-2, with D possibly TRBD1 on 5 matching bases. The CDR3 has 14 amino acids. V lost 3 bases, J lost 3 bases, and 11 bases lay in between. Per the germline V gene, CDR1 is GTSNPN and CDR2 is SVGIG (reference sequence). The CDR3 spells CAWRAGWDTGELFF. CDR3 bases: TGTGCCTGGAGGGCAGGGTGGGACACCGGGGAGCTGTTTTTT.

This sequence joins TRBV11-2 and TRBJ2-2; 7 bases fit TRBD2. Trimming removed 6 bases from V and 1 base from J; junction bases left unmatched: 5. Germline CDR1 is SGHAT and CDR2 is FQNNGV. The CDR3 consists of 15 residues. For the CDR3, the DNA is TGTGCCAGCAGACCACTAGCGAAGAACACCGGGGAGCTGTTTTTT. It encodes CASRPLAKNTGELFF.

J is TRBJ1-1 and V is TRBV7-8, with 9 bases aligning to TRBD1. V lost 3 bases, J lost 3 bases, and 14 bases stayed unmatched. Germline-derived CDR1 and CDR2 are SGHVS and FQNEAQ. CDR3 length equals 18 residues. For the CDR3, the DNA is TGTGCCAGCAGCTTCCTCATTCTACCGACAGGGGGGGACACTGAAGCTTTCTTT. Protein: CASSFLILPTGGDTEAFF. Together with reference TRBV7-8 and TRBJ1-1, the CDR3 gives the full variable domain: GAGVSQSPRYKVAKRGQDVALRCDPISGHVSLFWYQQALGQGPEFLTYFQNEAQLDKSGLPSDRFFAERPEGSVSTLKIQRTQQEDSAVYLCASSFLILPTGGDTEAFFGQGTRLTVV.

The V gene is TRBV7-3, the J gene TRBJ2-5, with 8 bases lining up with TRBD2. V lost 3 bases to trimming and J lost 2 bases; unmatched junction nucleotides: 5. Germline V gene sequence: CDR1 SGHTA, CDR2 FQGTGA. The CDR3 totals 15 residues. The CDR3 nucleotides are TGTGCCAGCAGCTTGAGCGGGGGTGATCAAGAGACCCAGTACTTC. Its translation is CASSLSGGDQETQYF.

The genes are TRBV11-2 and TRBJ2-7; 7 bases align to TRBD2. V lost 5 bases and J lost 2; bases outside the gene matches: 12. CDR3 length: 16 amino acids. Germline V lookup: CDR1 SGHAT, CDR2 FQNNGV. DNA for the CDR3: TGTGCCAGCAGCCGAAATACTCTAGCGGACGCCTACGAGCAGTACTTC. Amino acid sequence: CASSRNTLADAYEQYF.

On this clone: Mismatch with germline at one junction end may stem from a read error. The chain uses TRBV27 and TRBJ1-2, with D possibly being TRBD1 (5 bases). The germline V gene has CDR1 MNHEY and CDR2 SMNVEV (reference sequence). The CDR3 contains 12 residues. CDR3 DNA: TGTGCCAGCAGTTTCGGGGGGAATGGCTACCCCTTC. Protein sequence: CASSFGGNGYPF.

This chain joins TRBV4-2 and TRBJ1-1; maybe TRBD1 (5 bases). From germline, CDR1 is LGHNA and CDR2 YNFKEQ. The ends were cut back, 0 bases at V and 3 bases at J, with 5 bases in the middle. The CDR3 has 13 residues. In nucleotides, the CDR3 is TGTGCCAGCAGCCAAGACAGGGACACTGAAGCTTTCTTT. It translates to CASSQDRDTEAFF.

This clone appeared a few times. The gene calls are TRBV6-1 and TRBJ2-7; weak D call: TRBD2 (5 bases). Germline CDR1 is MNHNS and CDR2 is SASEGT. The V gene lost 4 bases and the J gene lost 2 bases, with 12 bases spanning the gap. There are 14 residues in the CDR3. CDR3 sequence reads: CASSGVREPYEQYF. The CDR3 DNA is TGTGCCAGCAGTGGGGTCCGGGAACCCTACGAGCAGTACTTC.

The chain has TRBV6-1 and TRBJ2-2, with 8 bases aligning to TRBD1. Trimming at V came to 5 bases and at J to 3 bases, leaving 5 bases not matched to a gene. The germline gives CDR1 MNHNS, CDR2 SASEGT. The CDR3 covers 15 residues. The CDR3 here is CASSWTGLDTGELFF. The CDR3 DNA reads TGTGCCAGCAGTTGGACAGGGTTAGACACCGGGGAGCTGTTTTTT.

The chain links TRBV5-1 to TRBJ2-5, with 7 bases identical to TRBD2. This CDR3 spans 14 amino acids. Losses at the gene ends were 2 bases for V and 4 bases for J; bases not matched to a gene: 5. In germline, CDR1 is SGHRS, CDR2 YFSETQ. For the CDR3, the DNA is TGCGCCAGCAGCTTAGGGTCTAGCGGAGAGACCCAGTACTTC. It specifies CASSLGSSGETQYF.

The chain joins TRBV6-1 to TRBJ2-1; TRBD2 agrees at 10 bases. Trimming took 9 bases from V and 0 from J; bases not matched to a gene: 2. Germline V CDR1 and CDR2: MNHNS, SASEGT. The length of the CDR3 is 14 residues. DNA of the CDR3: TGTGCCAGTGCTAGCGGGGGCTCCTACAATGAGCAGTTCTTC. Translation: CASASGGSYNEQFF.

This clone was detected once. The V call is TRBV28, the J call TRBJ2-3; 9 bases are shared with TRBD2. V shed 5 bases and J 2 bases; nucleotides not matched to a gene: 8. Germline-derived CDR1 and CDR2 are MDHEN and SYDVKM. This CDR3 region has 16 residues. In nucleotides, the CDR3 is TGTGCCAGCAGTGGGGGGACTAGCACTTACACAGATACGCAGTATTTT. This codes for CASSGGTSTYTDTQYF.

The CDR3 nucleotides are TGTGCCAGTAGTATACCTAACAGGGGGCGGGTCGGAAGCTCTGGGGCCAACGTCCTGACTTTC. Translation gives CASSIPNRGRVGSSGANVLTF. This chain uses TRBV19 with TRBJ2-6, with TRBD1 matching over 9 bases. J lost 0 bases, V lost 2 bases, and 14 bases had no gene match. Germline V gives CDR1 LNHDA, CDR2 SQIVND (reference sequence). This CDR3 has 21 amino acids.

The chain recombines TRBV4-2 with TRBJ2-1; possible D gene TRBD2, 5 bases. V was trimmed by 3 bases and J by 3 bases, leaving 9 bases between them. Germline assignment: CDR1 LGHNA and CDR2 YNFKEQ. This CDR3 is built from 14 residues. In DNA, the CDR3 is TGTGCCAGCAGCCACGGGAACAACTACAATGAGCAGTTCTTC. Translation gives CASSHGNNYNEQFF.

V gene TRBV4-3 combines with J gene TRBJ2-6; D is possibly TRBD1 (5 bases). CDR1 and CDR2 from the germline V gene are LGHNA and YSLEER. This CDR3 has 18 amino acids. V was trimmed by 5 bases and J by 0 bases, leaving 17 bases between them. The CDR3 sequence: CASSSSTRGPSGANVLTF. CDR3 nucleotides: TGCGCCAGCAGCTCCTCGACAAGGGGCCCCTCTGGGGCCAACGTCCTGACTTTC.

The table lists this clone with a count of one. The V and J genes are TRBV9 and TRBJ2-5, with 9 positions matching TRBD2. CDR3 size: 17 residues. Germline lookup yields CDR1 SGDLS and CDR2 YYNGEE. The junction had 10 bases not matched to a gene; V was cut back by 0 bases and J by 4 bases. The CDR3: CASSVASGMGGPETQYF. DNA of the CDR3: TGTGCCAGCAGCGTAGCTAGCGGGATGGGGGGGCCAGAGACCCAGTACTTC.

This chain uses TRBV7-9 with TRBJ2-2; 13 positions match TRBD2. CDR1 is SEHNR, CDR2 FQNEAQ, per germline (reference sequence). The CDR3 length is 15 residues. Trimming removed 8 bases from V and 4 bases from J; junction bases left unmatched: 4. CDR3 residues: CASRLAGGFTGELFF. CDR3 sequence (DNA): TGTGCCAGCCGACTAGCGGGGGGCTTCACCGGGGAGCTGTTTTTT.

The V and J genes are TRBV5-4 and TRBJ2-7, with 11 positions matching TRBD1. Germline assignment: CDR1 SGHNT and CDR2 YYREEE (reference sequence). The J segment lost 2 bases and the V segment lost 4 bases, leaving 8 bases of the junction unmatched. This CDR3 has 16 residues. The CDR3 coding sequence is TGTGCCAGCAGCATAGGACAGGGGGCGAAAACCTACGAGCAGTACTTC. Its protein product is CASSIGQGAKTYEQYF.

The rearrangement uses TRBV7-2 and TRBJ2-2; 14 nucleotides align to TRBD2. V trimming: 2 bases; J trimming: 6 bases; junction bases outside the gene matches: 5. The CDR3 covers 17 residues. Germline CDR1 reads SGHTA; CDR2 reads FQGNSA. As DNA, the CDR3 is TGTGCCAGCAGCTTATGGGGACTAGCGGGGGAGGCCGGGGAGCTGTTTTTT. It is translated as CASSLWGLAGEAGELFF. Together with reference TRBV7-2 and TRBJ2-2, the CDR3 gives the full variable domain: GAGVSQSPSNKVTEKGKDVELRCDPISGHTALYWYRQSLGQGLEFLIYFQGNSAPDKSGLPSDRFSAERTGGSVSTLTIQRTQQEDSAVYLCASSLWGLAGEAGELFFGEGSRLTVL.

V usage is TRBV9 and J usage is TRBJ2-7; 12 positions agree with TRBD2. V lost 0 bases and J lost 5; bases outside the gene matches: 6. Germline CDR1 is SGDLS and CDR2 is YYNGEE. The CDR3 has 16 residues. The CDR3: CASSVATSGGQNEQYF. DNA for the CDR3: TGTGCCAGCAGCGTAGCGACTAGCGGGGGACAAAACGAGCAGTACTTC. Looking up the rest from reference TRBV9 and TRBJ2-7 gives the full variable domain: DSGVTQTPKHLITATGQRVTLRCSPRSGDLSVYWYQQSLDQGLQFLIQYYNGEERAKGNILERFSAQQFPDLHSELNLSSLELGDSALYFCASSVATSGGQNEQYFGPGTRLTVT.

The chain carries TRBV19 and TRBJ2-3, with 14 bases lining up with TRBD2. The germline V gene encodes CDR1 LNHDA and CDR2 SQIVND (reference sequence). J lost 2 bases, V lost 3 bases, and 4 bases had no gene match. The CDR3 consists of 17 residues. CDR3 residues: CASSIGTSGGLTDTQYF. CDR3 nucleotides: TGTGCCAGTAGTATCGGGACTAGCGGGGGCCTCACAGATACGCAGTATTTT. The full variable domain, its missing parts supplied by reference TRBV19 and TRBJ2-3, is DGGITQSPKYLFRKEGQNVTLSCEQNLNHDAMYWYRQDPGQGLRLIYYSQIVNDFQKGDIAEGYSVSREKKESFPLTVTSAQKNPTAFYLCASSIGTSGGLTDTQYFGPGTRLTVL.

The CDR3 sequence is CASSLMGLAYEQYF. CDR3 DNA sequence: TGTGCCAGCAGTTTAATGGGACTAGCCTACGAGCAGTACTTC. The chain combines TRBV27 with TRBJ2-7; 8 nucleotides agree with TRBD2. The CDR3 is 14 residues long. Per the germline V gene, CDR1 is MNHEY and CDR2 is SMNVEV (reference sequence). V lost 2 bases, J lost 2 bases, and 2 bases stayed unmatched.

The DNA for the CDR3 is TGCGCCAGCAGCTTGGGGGTGGGGGCAGCAACAAGCTCCTACAATGAGCAGTTCTTC. Protein: CASSLGVGAATSSYNEQFF. The V call is TRBV5-1, the J call TRBJ2-1, with D possibly being TRBD1 (6 bases). CDR3 length equals 19 residues. V was clipped by 0 bases and J by 0 bases, with 19 bases between them. Germline CDR1 reads SGHRS; CDR2 reads YFSETQ.

The chain has TRBV18 and TRBJ2-2, with no clear D. Germline lookup yields CDR1 KGHSH and CDR2 LQKENI. V lost 2 bases, J lost 3 bases, and 7 bases lay in between. The CDR3 consists of 14 residues. CDR3 region: CASSPAVDTGELFF. CDR3 in DNA: TGTGCCAGCTCACCAGCGGTGGACACCGGGGAGCTGTTTTTT. The variable domain in full, with the rest retrieved from reference TRBV18 and TRBJ2-2, is NAGVMQNPRHLVRRRGQEARLRCSPMKGHSHVYWYRQLPEEGLKFMVYLQKENIIDESGMPKERFSAEFPKEGPSILRIQQVVRGDSAAYFCASSPAVDTGELFFGEGSRLTVL.